The 24 T cell receptor beta chains in this list originate from one sample, sequenced in a study of T-cell memory formation after mild COVID-19. TCRdb used MiXCR to reprocess the 5' RACE reads, holding one entry per CDR3 protein. Here the sample spans roughly 600,000 distinct CDR3 sequences, about 20% being singletons. The sample taken for sequencing was PBMCs or a T cell subset sorted from them (not recorded which). The receptor set was obtained from an adult woman who had mild COVID-19 (a few samples of this study predate the infection). Cell type and time point are not known.

The genes are TRBV20-1 and TRBJ2-1, with D uncertain. CDR3 length equals 13 residues. Germline V gene data show CDR1 as DFQATT and CDR2 as SNEGSKA (reference sequence). The V gene lost 6 bases and the J gene lost 4 bases, with 13 bases spanning the gap. CDR3 residues: CSAPLADYNEQFF. Here the CDR3 DNA reads TGCAGTGCCCCATTAGCAGATTACAATGAGCAGTTCTTC.

This clonotype appeared a few times. The V call is TRBV7-3, the J call TRBJ1-1; no clear D. V shed 5 bases and J shed 1 base, with 17 bases lying between them. Germline CDR1 SGHTA, CDR2 FQGTGA. CDR3 length: 16 amino acids. In DNA form, the CDR3 reads TGTGCCAGCAGCCCCGGGGAGGGCCGAGGGAACACTGAAGCTTTCTTT. It translates to CASSPGEGRGNTEAFF.

This clonotype was observed a handful of times. V and J are TRBV27 and TRBJ2-7; 10 bases match TRBD2. J was trimmed by 0 bases and V by 0 bases; bases with no gene match: 5. The CDR3 runs to 17 residues. Germline assignment: CDR1 MNHEY and CDR2 SMNVEV (reference sequence). DNA of the CDR3: TGTGCCAGCAGTTTATCGTACCTAGCGGGAGCCTCCTACGAGCAGTACTTC. It yields the protein CASSLSYLAGASYEQYF.

This clonotype was recorded a few times. The chain has TRBV11-3 and TRBJ2-1; D might be TRBD1 or TRBD2, each matching 5 bases. Germline V gives CDR1 SGHNT, CDR2 YENEEA. V was pared by 4 bases and J by 7 bases, with 17 bases between. The CDR3 extends over 15 amino acids. CDR3 protein: CASSSWDDPFNEQFF. CDR3 bases: TGTGCCAGCAGCTCCTGGGACGATCCCTTTAATGAGCAGTTCTTC.

Only a few counts were recorded for this clonotype. The chain carries TRBV7-6 and TRBJ2-5; 7 bases map to TRBD2. CDR1 SGHVS and CDR2 FNYEAQ come from the germline V gene. V dropped 7 bases and J dropped 0; count of bases not matched to a gene: 8. This CDR3 is 15 amino acids long. The CDR3 protein is CASTDRGGYQETQYF. Here the CDR3 DNA reads TGTGCCAGCACCGACCGCGGGGGTTACCAAGAGACCCAGTACTTC.

J is TRBJ1-5 and V is TRBV2; D unclear. The CDR3 is 17 residues long. The germline V gene has CDR1 SNHLY and CDR2 FYNNEI. Trimming took 3 bases from V and 6 from J, leaving 21 bases between them. The CDR3 DNA is TGTGCCAGCAGTGAGTCCGCCGAGGGTGTGCGAGGTCAGCCCCAGCATTTT. This encodes CASSESAEGVRGQPQHF.

This clonotype was recorded at least ten times. The chain combines TRBV15 with TRBJ2-1; tentatively, D is TRBD2 (6 bases). Trimming removed 0 bases at V and 7 bases at J, with 10 bases between. The CDR3 covers 14 residues. Germline loops: CDR1 LNHNV, CDR2 YYDKDF (reference sequence). The CDR3 DNA sequence: TGTGCCACCAGCAGAGATCGGGGGTGGAATGAGCAGTTCTTC. Its translation is CATSRDRGWNEQFF.

In this sample, this clonotype turned up a few times. The chain employs TRBV20-1 and TRBJ1-1; tentative D call: TRBD1 (6 bases). The length of the CDR3 is 14 residues. V lost 5 bases and J 5 bases, leaving 18 bases between the germline ends. Germline values: CDR1 DFQATT, CDR2 SNEGSKA (reference sequence). The CDR3 region has the DNA TGCAGTGCTCCCACCACAGGGAAACGAACTGAAGCTTTCTTT. It is translated as CSAPTTGKRTEAFF.

V usage is TRBV18 and J usage is TRBJ1-1; D unclear. Trimming removed 3 bases at V and 5 bases at J, with 22 bases between. This CDR3 comprises 17 residues. Germline lookup yields CDR1 KGHSH and CDR2 LQKENI. The CDR3 DNA reads TGTGCCAGCTCACCTAATCTCGGTAGGAATGGTATTACTGAAGCTTTCTTT. As protein: CASSPNLGRNGITEAFF. Full variable domain (outside the CDR3, taken from reference TRBV18 and TRBJ1-1): NAGVMQNPRHLVRRRGQEARLRCSPMKGHSHVYWYRQLPEEGLKFMVYLQKENIIDESGMPKERFSAEFPKEGPSILRIQQVVRGDSAAYFCASSPNLGRNGITEAFFGQGTRLTVV.

This clonotype has only a few counts. The rearrangement joins TRBV20-1 to TRBJ1-4; D call uncertain. V lost 6 bases to trimming and J lost 1 base, with 12 bases between them. The CDR3 has 14 amino acids. The germline CDR1 and CDR2 sequences are DFQATT and SNEGSKA (reference sequence). The CDR3 DNA reads TGCAGTGCCATCAAGGGCGTAACTAATGAAAAACTGTTTTTT. As protein: CSAIKGVTNEKLFF.

The CDR3 sequence: CASSDGLASPEQYF. CDR3 DNA sequence: TGTGCCAGCAGTGATGGACTAGCAAGCCCCGAGCAGTACTTC. This rearrangement joins TRBV6-5 to TRBJ2-7, with TRBD2 matching 8 bases. CDR1 MNHEY and CDR2 SVGAGI come from the germline V gene. This CDR3 has 14 amino acids. J gave up 6 bases and V 5 bases, and 9 bases lay outside the gene matches.

The chain has TRBV20-1 and TRBJ2-1, with D perhaps TRBD1 (5 bases). Trimming took 3 bases from V and 9 from J, leaving 9 bases between them. The germline gives CDR1 DFQATT, CDR2 SNEGSKA (reference sequence). The CDR3 spans 11 residues. The DNA for the CDR3 is TGCAGTGCTAGGACAGTTCTTGAGCAGTTCTTC. Its protein is CSARTVLEQFF.

This clonotype turned up a few times. The V and J genes are TRBV20-1 and TRBJ2-4; 7 bases match TRBD2. This CDR3 is 13 amino acids long. Germline CDR1 DFQATT, CDR2 SNEGSKA (reference sequence). J was trimmed by 6 bases and V by 7 bases; bases with no gene match: 9. CDR3 amino acids: CSGRLASGNIQYF. DNA for the CDR3: TGCAGTGGCAGACTAGCAAGTGGAAACATTCAGTACTTC.

The chain links TRBV10-3 to TRBJ2-7; no clear D gene. CDR1 and CDR2 from the germline V gene are ENHRY and SYGVKD. V shed 6 bases and J shed 2 bases, with 8 bases lying between them. The CDR3 covers 12 residues. Here the CDR3 DNA reads TGTGCCATCAGGTCCCTGGCCTACGAGCAGTACTTC. This translates into CAIRSLAYEQYF.

The J gene is TRBJ2-1, the V gene TRBV20-1; 9 bases agree with TRBD2. The ends lost 6 bases at V and 7 bases at J; junction bases unmatched: 10. The CDR3 has 14 residues. Germline values: CDR1 DFQATT, CDR2 SNEGSKA (reference sequence). The CDR3 is CSAPLRGGPNEQFF. The CDR3 nucleotides read TGCAGTGCCCCTCTGCGGGGGGGCCCTAATGAGCAGTTCTTC.

This chain uses TRBV20-1 with TRBJ1-6; D remains ambiguous. The V end lost 0 bases, the J end lost 8 bases, and 8 bases lay between the germline ends. The germline CDR1 and CDR2 sequences are DFQATT and SNEGSKA (reference sequence). CDR3 length: 13 residues. For the CDR3, the DNA is TGCAGTGCTAGAGATGGGGAATATTCACCCCTCCACTTT. Protein: CSARDGEYSPLHF.

J is TRBJ2-2 and V is TRBV20-1; TRBD1 might be the D (6 bases). The germline V and J ends were trimmed by 6 bases and 5 bases, with 10 bases remaining between them. Germline V gene data show CDR1 as DFQATT and CDR2 as SNEGSKA (reference sequence). This CDR3 region has 12 residues. The CDR3 is CSARGLTGELFF. CDR3 DNA sequence: TGCAGTGCCAGGGGCCTAACCGGGGAGCTGTTTTTT.

This clonotype occurred a few times. This rearrangement joins TRBV7-2 to TRBJ2-1; 8 bases align to TRBD2. Unmatched junction bases numbered 6, after V lost 5 bases and J lost 3 bases. This CDR3 comprises 15 residues. Germline V gene lookup returns CDR1 SGHTA and CDR2 FQGNSA. Written as DNA, the CDR3 is TGTGCCAGCAGCGCCTTAGCGGGAAACTACAATGAGCAGTTCTTC. Amino acid sequence: CASSALAGNYNEQFF.

The CDR3 nucleotides read TGTGCCAGCAGGAGGGGCCAGGGAAACGAAAAACTGTTTTTT. Translation gives CASRRGQGNEKLFF. V is TRBV7-2 and J is TRBJ1-4, with a weak D call TRBD1 (5 bases). CDR1 SGHTA and CDR2 FQGNSA come from the germline V gene. The V and J ends lost 6 bases and 8 bases respectively, with 16 bases between them. This CDR3 region has 14 residues.

The V gene is TRBV27, the J gene TRBJ2-7; no clear D gene. Germline V gives CDR1 MNHEY, CDR2 SMNVEV (reference sequence). The ends were cut back, 8 bases at V and 4 bases at J, with 9 bases in the middle. The CDR3 spans 11 residues. The CDR3 reads CASGPRYEQYF. In nucleotides, the CDR3 is TGTGCCAGCGGCCCCCGGTACGAGCAGTACTTC.

This clonotype was observed a handful of times. The chain uses TRBV18 and TRBJ2-7; D gene uncertain. Looked up from germline, CDR1 is KGHSH and CDR2 is LQKENI. The CDR3 extends over 14 amino acids. V dropped 0 bases and J dropped 0 bases, with 6 bases sitting between them. CDR3 bases: TGTGCCAGCTCACCACCGTTTAGCTCCTACGAGCAGTACTTC. Translating gives CASSPPFSSYEQYF.

V is TRBV7-2 and J is TRBJ2-1, with D possibly matching TRBD1 (7 bases). The CDR3 runs 14 residues. Germline V gives CDR1 SGHTA, CDR2 FQGNSA. V was cut by 5 bases and J by 10 bases, with 18 bases left in between. The CDR3 nucleotides read TGTGCCAGCAGCCTTGGACAGGCGGCGGGAGAGCAGTTCTTC. Translating gives CASSLGQAAGEQFF.

J is TRBJ2-7 and V is TRBV5-4; 8 bases are a match to TRBD2. In germline, CDR1 is SGHNT, CDR2 YYREEE (reference sequence). V dropped 2 bases and J dropped 0; count of bases not matched to a gene: 4. This CDR3 has 15 amino acids. The DNA for the CDR3 is TGTGCCAGCAGCTTAGGCGGGAGGAGCTCCTACGAGCAGTACTTC. It yields the protein CASSLGGRSSYEQYF.

The V and J genes are TRBV5-5 and TRBJ1-2, with 7 bases aligning to TRBD1. The germline V gene has CDR1 SGHKS and CDR2 YYEKEE (reference sequence). V gave up 0 bases and J gave up 1 base; unmatched junction bases: 3. The CDR3 runs 15 residues. The CDR3 DNA is TGTGCCAGCAGCTTGGGCGGACAGGTTAACTATGGCTACACCTTC. Translated, it gives CASSLGGQVNYGYTF.